This is a list of T cell receptor beta chains from one sample in a study of PD-1 blockade in classical Hodgkin lymphoma. Generated by immunoSEQ multiplex PCR, the TCRdb table keeps only in-frame clones and is missing some. The sample has about 98,000 clones, roughly 92% seen once; the top ten hold 2.8%. The sample consisted of peripheral blood mononuclear cells (PBMCs), taken at baseline. The source of these receptors is a human donor with classical Hodgkin lymphoma. Both conserved end residues are part of each CDR3. Fields, in order: D gene, V gene, J gene, clone size, CDR3 DNA, CDR3 protein. D genes are given only for firm matches. The size of a clone is reported for some rows only, either as once, few or many, or as a class for expanded clones.

d_call: TRBD1; v_call: TRBV5-1; j_call: TRBJ1-2; clone_size: -; cdr3_nt: TGCGCCAGCAGCTGGGACAGGGATGGCTACACCTTC; cdr3_aa: CASSWDRDGYTF
d_call: TRBD2; v_call: TRBV10-1; j_call: TRBJ2-1; clone_size: -; cdr3_nt: TGCGCCAGCAGTTTTAGCGGGAGGGGGGACGAGCAGTTCTTC; cdr3_aa: CASSFSGRGDEQFF
d_call: -; v_call: TRBV6-5; j_call: TRBJ2-7; clone_size: -; cdr3_nt: TGTGCCAGCAGTTATAGGACTCCGCTTTACGAGCAGTACTTC; cdr3_aa: CASSYRTPLYEQYF
d_call: TRBD1; v_call: TRBV6-5; j_call: TRBJ1-1; clone_size: -; cdr3_nt: TGTGCCAGCCTTTCTACAGGGGGGAAGACTGAAGCTTTCTTT; cdr3_aa: CASLSTGGKTEAFF
d_call: TRBD1; v_call: TRBV27; j_call: TRBJ1-3; clone_size: -; cdr3_nt: TGTGCCAGGCTAACCCCGGTCGACAGGGGGGTTACTGGAAACACCATATATTTT; cdr3_aa: CARLTPVDRGVTGNTIYF
d_call: TRBD1; v_call: TRBV28; j_call: TRBJ2-6; clone_size: -; cdr3_nt: TGTGCCAGCAGTCCCGGGACAGGTGCTTCTGGGGCCAACGTCCTGACTTTC; cdr3_aa: CASSPGTGASGANVLTF
d_call: -; v_call: TRBV15; j_call: TRBJ1-2; clone_size: -; cdr3_nt: TGTGCCACCAGCAGAGGGGGGGCCCTTAACTATGGCTACACCTTC; cdr3_aa: CATSRGGALNYGYTF
d_call: -; v_call: TRBV30; j_call: TRBJ2-1; clone_size: -; cdr3_nt: TGTGCCTGGAGTGTGGATAAAGGGCAGTTCTTC; cdr3_aa: CAWSVDKGQFF
d_call: -; v_call: TRBV19; j_call: TRBJ1-5; clone_size: -; cdr3_nt: TGTGCCAGTAGTTTCTCGGGGGGGCGCGGTCAGCCCCAGCATTTT; cdr3_aa: CASSFSGGRGQPQHF
d_call: -; v_call: TRBV5-4; j_call: TRBJ2-1; clone_size: once; cdr3_nt: TGTGCCAGCAGCGCCGCTTTGGGTCGGTCCTACAATGAGCAGTTCTTC; cdr3_aa: CASSAALGRSYNEQFF
d_call: -; v_call: TRBV5-1; j_call: TRBJ2-1; clone_size: -; cdr3_nt: TGCGCCAGCAGCTTGGGAGGGTGGGATGAGCAGTTCTTC; cdr3_aa: CASSLGGWDEQFF
d_call: TRBD1; v_call: TRBV28; j_call: TRBJ1-1; clone_size: few; cdr3_nt: TGTGCCAGCAGTTTACCTTACCCGGGGACAGTCGATGAAGCTTTCTTT; cdr3_aa: CASSLPYPGTVDEAFF
d_call: -; v_call: TRBV7-8; j_call: TRBJ2-7; clone_size: few; cdr3_nt: TGTGCCAGCAGCCCGCGGACAATGAACTCCTACGAGCAGTACTTC; cdr3_aa: CASSPRTMNSYEQYF
d_call: TRBD1; v_call: TRBV10-2; j_call: TRBJ2-7; clone_size: -; cdr3_nt: TGCGCCAGCAGTGTGGTCATACAGGGGGAGCAGTACTTC; cdr3_aa: CASSVVIQGEQYF
d_call: TRBD1; v_call: TRBV7-9; j_call: TRBJ1-1; clone_size: -; cdr3_nt: TGTGCCAGCAGCTTAGGGACAGGGCGGGTCACTGAAGCTTTCTTT; cdr3_aa: CASSLGTGRVTEAFF
d_call: -; v_call: TRBV7-9; j_call: TRBJ1-5; clone_size: -; cdr3_nt: TGTGCCAGCAGCTTAGGGGGGGCGGTCCAGCCCCAGCATTTT; cdr3_aa: CASSLGGAVQPQHF
d_call: TRBD2; v_call: TRBV9; j_call: TRBJ2-3; clone_size: -; cdr3_nt: TGTGCCAGCAGCGTAGCCCGGACTAGCGGGAAAGATACGCAGTATTTT; cdr3_aa: CASSVARTSGKDTQYF
d_call: TRBD1; v_call: TRBV10-1; j_call: TRBJ2-5; clone_size: -; cdr3_nt: TGCGCCAGCAGTGAGTCTCGGCAGGGGGCAGGGGAGACCCAGTACTTC; cdr3_aa: CASSESRQGAGETQYF
d_call: -; v_call: TRBV5-1; j_call: TRBJ2-5; clone_size: -; cdr3_nt: TGCGCCAGCAGTCCGGGGCGAGGACAGACCGCCCAAGAGACCCAGTACTTC; cdr3_aa: CASSPGRGQTAQETQYF
d_call: -; v_call: TRBV28; j_call: TRBJ1-1; clone_size: -; cdr3_nt: TGTGCCACCGGATTCAGAATGAACACTGAAGCTTTCTTT; cdr3_aa: CATGFRMNTEAFF
d_call: -; v_call: TRBV7-9; j_call: TRBJ2-7; clone_size: -; cdr3_nt: TGTGCCACTACCACTTCGCCGACCCTTACCGAGCAGTACTTC; cdr3_aa: CATTTSPTLTEQYF
d_call: TRBD2; v_call: TRBV9; j_call: TRBJ2-3; clone_size: -; cdr3_nt: TGTGCCAGCAGCTACTCTACTAGCTCCGGGGGGGATACGCAGTATTTT; cdr3_aa: CASSYSTSSGGDTQYF
d_call: TRBD1; v_call: TRBV28; j_call: TRBJ1-2; clone_size: -; cdr3_nt: TGTGCCAGCAGTATCCCGACAGGGGGGATCTCTGGCTACACCTTC; cdr3_aa: CASSIPTGGISGYTF
d_call: -; v_call: TRBV13; j_call: TRBJ1-5; clone_size: -; cdr3_nt: TGTGCCAGCAGCTTAGGACAGACTAGCAATCAGCCCCAGCATTTT; cdr3_aa: CASSLGQTSNQPQHF
d_call: -; v_call: TRBV30; j_call: TRBJ1-5; clone_size: -; cdr3_nt: TGTGCCTGGAGTACTCAGGGAACTCAGCCCCAGCATTTT; cdr3_aa: CAWSTQGTQPQHF
d_call: -; v_call: TRBV5-6; j_call: TRBJ1-2; clone_size: -; cdr3_nt: TGTGCCAGCAGCTTGGTTGGGCCGGGGGGCTACACCTTC; cdr3_aa: CASSLVGPGGYTF
d_call: -; v_call: TRBV27; j_call: TRBJ1-1; clone_size: -; cdr3_nt: TGTGCCAGCAGTTTAGACCCTTACACTGAAGCTTTCTTT; cdr3_aa: CASSLDPYTEAFF
d_call: -; v_call: TRBV10-3; j_call: TRBJ1-5; clone_size: -; cdr3_nt: TGTGCCATCAGTGAGTCAGGGCAGCCCCAGCATTTT; cdr3_aa: CAISESGQPQHF
d_call: TRBD2; v_call: TRBV27; j_call: TRBJ2-3; clone_size: -; cdr3_nt: TGTGCCAGCAGTTTGTGGGCCAGCGGGGAACCAACCTGGGATACGCAGTATTTT; cdr3_aa: CASSLWASGEPTWDTQYF
d_call: -; v_call: TRBV19; j_call: TRBJ2-5; clone_size: -; cdr3_nt: TGTGCCAGTAGTATGCGGGTAGGTCGGGAGACCCAGTACTTC; cdr3_aa: CASSMRVGRETQYF
d_call: -; v_call: TRBV5-4; j_call: TRBJ2-5; clone_size: -; cdr3_nt: TGTGCCAGCAGCTTGGGACTAGGAGAAGAGACCCAGTACTTC; cdr3_aa: CASSLGLGEETQYF
d_call: -; v_call: TRBV7-9; j_call: TRBJ1-4; clone_size: -; cdr3_nt: TGTGCCAGCAGCTTAGGTGGTTGGGCTAATGAAGAAAAACTGTTTTTT; cdr3_aa: CASSLGGWANEEKLFF
d_call: -; v_call: TRBV5-6; j_call: TRBJ1-5; clone_size: -; cdr3_nt: TGTGCCAGCAGCTTGGGGGCCCGAGCGCCCCAGCATTTT; cdr3_aa: CASSLGARAPQHF
d_call: -; v_call: TRBV5-6; j_call: TRBJ1-6; clone_size: -; cdr3_nt: TGTGCCAGCAGCTTGGCCTCGATTCCCCTCCACTTT; cdr3_aa: CASSLASIPLHF
d_call: TRBD1; v_call: TRBV5-1; j_call: TRBJ1-1; clone_size: -; cdr3_nt: TGCGCCAGCAGCTTGGGGACAGGGGGGAACACTGAAGCTTTCTTT; cdr3_aa: CASSLGTGGNTEAFF
d_call: TRBD2; v_call: TRBV5-1; j_call: TRBJ2-7; clone_size: -; cdr3_nt: TGCGCCAGCAGGCCAGGACTAGCGGTTCCCACTGAGCAGTACTTC; cdr3_aa: CASRPGLAVPTEQYF
d_call: TRBD1; v_call: TRBV4-1; j_call: TRBJ2-1; clone_size: -; cdr3_nt: TGCGCCAGCAGCCAAGGACAGGGGTACCCCAGTAATGAGCAGTTCTTC; cdr3_aa: CASSQGQGYPSNEQFF
d_call: TRBD2; v_call: TRBV25-1; j_call: TRBJ2-5; clone_size: -; cdr3_nt: TGTGCCAGCAGTGAGGCTAGCGGGGCATGGGAGTACTTC; cdr3_aa: CASSEASGAWEYF
d_call: TRBD2; v_call: TRBV19; j_call: TRBJ2-3; clone_size: -; cdr3_nt: TGTGCCAGTAGTAGCGGGAGACGACCAGATACGCAGTATTTT; cdr3_aa: CASSSGRRPDTQYF
d_call: -; v_call: TRBV25-1; j_call: TRBJ2-5; clone_size: -; cdr3_nt: TGTGCCAGCAGTGAGCTGGGCCGGGGAGAGACCCAGTACTTC; cdr3_aa: CASSELGRGETQYF
d_call: -; v_call: TRBV5-1; j_call: TRBJ2-7; clone_size: medium-sized; cdr3_nt: TGCGCCAGCAGCCTCCGGGGAATAGCGCCTAACTACGAGCAGTACTTC; cdr3_aa: CASSLRGIAPNYEQYF
d_call: -; v_call: TRBV19; j_call: TRBJ1-5; clone_size: -; cdr3_nt: TGTGCCAGTTTTGACAGCCTCAATAGCAATCAGCCCCAGCATTTT; cdr3_aa: CASFDSLNSNQPQHF
d_call: TRBD1; v_call: TRBV2; j_call: TRBJ2-6; clone_size: once; cdr3_nt: TGTGCCAGCAAAGGGGACAGTGCCCTTGGGGGGGCCAACGTCCTGACTTTC; cdr3_aa: CASKGDSALGGANVLTF
d_call: -; v_call: TRBV4-1; j_call: TRBJ2-2; clone_size: -; cdr3_nt: TGCGCCAGCAGCCCCCCCCACGGGGGGCGGTTGAGGACCGGGGAGCTGTTTTTT; cdr3_aa: CASSPPHGGRLRTGELFF
d_call: -; v_call: TRBV6-1; j_call: TRBJ1-1; clone_size: -; cdr3_nt: TGTGCCAGCCATAATGGGATTGAAGCTTTCTTT; cdr3_aa: CASHNGIEAFF
d_call: -; v_call: TRBV28; j_call: TRBJ2-3; clone_size: -; cdr3_nt: TGTGCCAGCATCTTCAGGCGCCTCCACACAGATACGCAGTATTTT; cdr3_aa: CASIFRRLHTDTQYF